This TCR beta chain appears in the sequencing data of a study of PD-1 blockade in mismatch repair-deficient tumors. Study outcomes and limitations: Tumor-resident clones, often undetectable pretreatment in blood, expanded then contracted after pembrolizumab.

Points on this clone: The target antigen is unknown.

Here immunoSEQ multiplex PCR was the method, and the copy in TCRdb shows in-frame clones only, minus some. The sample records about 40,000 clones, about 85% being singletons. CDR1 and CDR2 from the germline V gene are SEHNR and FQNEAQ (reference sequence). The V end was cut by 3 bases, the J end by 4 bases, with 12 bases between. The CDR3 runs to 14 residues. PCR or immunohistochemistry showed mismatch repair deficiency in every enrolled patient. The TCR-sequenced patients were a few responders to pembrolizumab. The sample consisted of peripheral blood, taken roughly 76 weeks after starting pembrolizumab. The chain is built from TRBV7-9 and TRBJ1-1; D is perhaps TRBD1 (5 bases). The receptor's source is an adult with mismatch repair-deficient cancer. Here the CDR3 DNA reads TGTGCCAGCAGCTTCCCGCCAGGGATCACTGAAGCTTTCTTT. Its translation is CASSFPPGITEAFF. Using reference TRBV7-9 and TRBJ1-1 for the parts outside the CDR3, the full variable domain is DTGVSQNPRHKITKRGQNVTFRCDPISEHNRLYWYRQTLGQGPEFLTYFQNEAQLEKSRLLSDRFSAERPKGSFSTLEIQRTEQGDSAMYLCASSFPPGITEAFFGQGTRLTVV.